One sample yielded the 2 T cell receptor beta chains listed below, sequenced in a study of T cell responses to AZD1222 COVID-19 vaccine. TCRdb keeps only in-frame clones here, not all; method: immunoSEQ multiplex PCR. The sample yields about 160,000 clones, approximately 94% seen once. Sequenced here: peripheral blood, sampled 28 days after the second AZD1222 dose. The receptors come from an adult who received the AZD1222 COVID-19 vaccine.

The chain recombines TRBV19 with TRBJ2-7; 9 bases agree with TRBD1. Germline CDR1 reads LNHDA; CDR2 reads SQIVND (reference sequence). Losses at the gene ends were 5 bases for V and 4 bases for J; bases not matched to a gene: 6. The CDR3 contains 14 residues. CDR3 bases: TGTGCCAGTAGTTGGACAGGGGAATCGTACGAGCAGTACTTC. Translation gives CASSWTGESYEQYF. The full variable domain, with the rest looked up from reference TRBV19 and TRBJ2-7, is DGGITQSPKYLFRKEGQNVTLSCEQNLNHDAMYWYRQDPGQGLRLIYYSQIVNDFQKGDIAEGYSVSREKKESFPLTVTSAQKNPTAFYLCASSWTGESYEQYFGPGTRLTVT.

Here the CDR3 DNA reads TGTGCCAGCAGTAAGACAGGGGGCGAACTGTTTTTT. Encoded protein: CASSKTGGELFF. The chain couples TRBV27 to TRBJ1-4, with 10 positions matching TRBD1. V shed 5 bases, J shed 12 bases, and the junction held 3 bases outside the gene matches. CDR1 and CDR2 (germline): MNHEY, SMNVEV (reference sequence). This CDR3 comprises 12 residues.